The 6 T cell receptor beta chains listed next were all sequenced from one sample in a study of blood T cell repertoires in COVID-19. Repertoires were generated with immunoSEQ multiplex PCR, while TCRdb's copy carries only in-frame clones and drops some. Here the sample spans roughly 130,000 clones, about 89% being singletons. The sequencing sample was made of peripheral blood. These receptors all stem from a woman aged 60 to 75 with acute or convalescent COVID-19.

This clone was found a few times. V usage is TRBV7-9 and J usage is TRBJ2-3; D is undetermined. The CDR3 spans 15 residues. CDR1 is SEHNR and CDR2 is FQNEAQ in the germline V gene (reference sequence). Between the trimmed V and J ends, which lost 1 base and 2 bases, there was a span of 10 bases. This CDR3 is CASSLGGQTTDTQYF. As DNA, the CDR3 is TGTGCCAGCAGCTTAGGAGGTCAGACCACAGATACGCAGTATTTT.

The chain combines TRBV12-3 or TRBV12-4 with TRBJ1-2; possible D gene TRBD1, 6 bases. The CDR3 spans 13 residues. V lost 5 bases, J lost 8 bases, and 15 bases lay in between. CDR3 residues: CASSPQGFRGYTF. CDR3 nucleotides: TGTGCCAGCAGTCCCCAGGGGTTCAGGGGCTACACCTTC.

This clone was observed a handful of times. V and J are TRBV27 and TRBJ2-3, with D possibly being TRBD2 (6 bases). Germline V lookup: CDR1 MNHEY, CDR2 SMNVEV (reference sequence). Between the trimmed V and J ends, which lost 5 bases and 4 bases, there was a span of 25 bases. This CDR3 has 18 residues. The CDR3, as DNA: TGTGCCAGCAGTCCCCTTCGCAGTGGCGGGACCGGGGCAGATACGCAGTATTTT. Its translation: CASSPLRSGGTGADTQYF.

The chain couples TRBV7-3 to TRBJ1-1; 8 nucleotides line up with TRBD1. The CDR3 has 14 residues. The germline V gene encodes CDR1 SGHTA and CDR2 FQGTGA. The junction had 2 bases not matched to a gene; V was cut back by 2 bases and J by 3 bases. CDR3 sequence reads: CASSLQGADTEAFF. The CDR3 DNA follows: TGTGCCAGCAGCTTACAGGGGGCGGACACTGAAGCTTTCTTT.

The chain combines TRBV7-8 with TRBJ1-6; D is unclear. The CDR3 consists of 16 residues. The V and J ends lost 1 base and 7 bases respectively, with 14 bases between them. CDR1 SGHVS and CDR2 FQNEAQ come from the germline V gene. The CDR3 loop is CASSLDVERANSPLHF. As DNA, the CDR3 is TGTGCCAGCAGCTTAGATGTAGAGAGGGCAAATTCACCCCTCCACTTT.

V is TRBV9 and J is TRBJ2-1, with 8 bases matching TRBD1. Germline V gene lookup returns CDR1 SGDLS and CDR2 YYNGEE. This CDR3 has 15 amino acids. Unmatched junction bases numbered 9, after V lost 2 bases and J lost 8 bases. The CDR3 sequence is CASSVSGGGDDEQFF. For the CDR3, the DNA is TGTGCCAGCAGCGTCTCAGGGGGCGGGGACGATGAGCAGTTCTTC. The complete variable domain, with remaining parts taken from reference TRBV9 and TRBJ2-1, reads DSGVTQTPKHLITATGQRVTLRCSPRSGDLSVYWYQQSLDQGLQFLIQYYNGEERAKGNILERFSAQQFPDLHSELNLSSLELGDSALYFCASSVSGGGDDEQFFGPGTRLTVL.